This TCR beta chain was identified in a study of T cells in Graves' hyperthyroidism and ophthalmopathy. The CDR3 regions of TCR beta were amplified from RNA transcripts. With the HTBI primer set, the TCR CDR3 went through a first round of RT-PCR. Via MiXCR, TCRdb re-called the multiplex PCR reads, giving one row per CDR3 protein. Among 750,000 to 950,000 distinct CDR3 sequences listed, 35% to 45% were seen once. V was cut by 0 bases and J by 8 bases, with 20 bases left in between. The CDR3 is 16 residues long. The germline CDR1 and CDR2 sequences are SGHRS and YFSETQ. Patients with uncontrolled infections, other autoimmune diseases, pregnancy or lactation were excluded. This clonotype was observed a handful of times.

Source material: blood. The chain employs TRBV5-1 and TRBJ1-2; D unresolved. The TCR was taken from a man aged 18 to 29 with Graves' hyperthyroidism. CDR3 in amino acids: CASSLGNFETSSGYTF. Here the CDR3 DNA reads TGCGCCAGCAGCTTGGGAAACTTTGAGACTTCAAGCGGCTACACCTTC.